Listed below are T cell receptor beta chains from one sample, sequenced in a study of cytomegalovirus exposure and HLA in healthy donors. Generated by immunoSEQ multiplex PCR, the TCRdb table keeps only in-frame clones and is missing some. The sample carries about 150,000 clones, around 79% recorded once. The sequenced sample was PBMCs. Receptor source: a man between 40 and 49 years old in good health and CMV-seropositive. Each CDR3 is given with its conserved first and last residue. Fields, in order: CDR3 length, V gene, J gene, clone size, CDR3 protein. A row's size may be missing; if present it is once, few, many or a size class.

length: 14
V: TRBV2
J: TRBJ1-5
size: NA
CDR3: CASSDRHSNQPQHF

length: 14
V: TRBV13
J: TRBJ2-5
size: NA
CDR3: CASSPDSFGETQYF

length: 15
V: TRBV18
J: TRBJ2-7
size: NA
CDR3: CASSPQAKRTYEQYF

length: 15
V: TRBV11-3
J: TRBJ2-1
size: NA
CDR3: CASSTGQGSANEQFF

length: 14
V: TRBV11-2
J: TRBJ2-3
size: once
CDR3: CASSLGDSTDTQYF

length: 15
V: TRBV7-2
J: TRBJ2-1
size: once
CDR3: CASSQTSGAYNEQFF

length: 14
V: TRBV5-1
J: TRBJ1-1
size: NA
CDR3: CASADGRVNTEAFF

length: 13
V: TRBV11-3
J: TRBJ2-7
size: NA
CDR3: CASSKTGGNEQYF

length: 15
V: TRBV7-6
J: TRBJ2-7
size: NA
CDR3: CASSTQPSSKHEQYF

length: 15
V: TRBV29-1
J: TRBJ2-1
size: NA
CDR3: CSVVGGRGSYNEQFF

length: 14
V: TRBV4-2
J: TRBJ2-7
size: NA
CDR3: CASSSIGANYEQYF

length: 12
V: TRBV6-5
J: TRBJ2-5
size: NA
CDR3: CASSSQGQTQYF

length: 16
V: TRBV6-6
J: TRBJ1-3
size: NA
CDR3: CASSYNQDSKGNTIYF

length: 12
V: TRBV5-1
J: TRBJ1-2
size: NA
CDR3: CASSLDGEGYTF

length: 14
V: TRBV11-2
J: TRBJ1-6
size: NA
CDR3: CASPPWGGDSPLHF

length: 13
V: TRBV28
J: TRBJ1-5
size: NA
CDR3: CASSFLQGWPQHF

length: 13
V: TRBV4-1
J: TRBJ1-1
size: few
CDR3: CASSRMRETEAFF

length: 16
V: TRBV4-2
J: TRBJ1-2
size: NA
CDR3: CASSQDMGGRDYGYTF

length: 13
V: TRBV30
J: TRBJ1-1
size: NA
CDR3: CAWSMDRGTEAFF

length: 13
V: TRBV19
J: TRBJ1-2
size: once
CDR3: CASQEGRDYGYTF

length: 13
V: TRBV27
J: TRBJ1-1
size: NA
CDR3: CASSYRGRTEAFF

length: 14
V: TRBV9
J: TRBJ1-1
size: NA
CDR3: CASSHTGKNTEAFF

length: 13
V: TRBV6-5
J: TRBJ1-2
size: NA
CDR3: CASTVDRNYGYTF

length: 15
V: TRBV11-2
J: TRBJ1-5
size: NA
CDR3: CASSLGTGGGQPQHF

length: 14
V: TRBV28
J: TRBJ2-5
size: NA
CDR3: CASSFAAGYETQYF

length: 14
V: TRBV7-9
J: TRBJ2-7
size: NA
CDR3: CASSLEQGYHEQYF

length: 14
V: TRBV6-5
J: TRBJ2-1
size: NA
CDR3: CASGEGLAVDEQFF

length: 14
V: TRBV5-6
J: TRBJ2-5
size: NA
CDR3: CASSLVAIQETQYF

length: 14
V: TRBV30
J: TRBJ1-1
size: NA
CDR3: CASYATVFITEAFF

length: 14
V: TRBV19
J: TRBJ2-1
size: NA
CDR3: CASSIPGLGEEQFF